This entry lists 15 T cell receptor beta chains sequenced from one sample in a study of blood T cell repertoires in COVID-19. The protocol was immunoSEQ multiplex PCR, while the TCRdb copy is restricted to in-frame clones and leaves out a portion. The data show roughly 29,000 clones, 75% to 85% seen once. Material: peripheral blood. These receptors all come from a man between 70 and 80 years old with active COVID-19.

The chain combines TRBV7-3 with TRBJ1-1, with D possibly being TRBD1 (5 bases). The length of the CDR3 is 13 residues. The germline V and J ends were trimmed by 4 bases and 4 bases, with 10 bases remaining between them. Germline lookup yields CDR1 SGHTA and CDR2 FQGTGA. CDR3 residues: CASSYNGGTEAFF. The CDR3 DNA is TGTGCCAGCAGCTATAACGGGGGCACTGAAGCTTTCTTT. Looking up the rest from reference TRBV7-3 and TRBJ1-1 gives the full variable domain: GAGVSQTPSNKVTEKGKYVELRCDPISGHTALYWYRQSLGQGPEFLIYFQGTGAADDSGLPNDRFFAVRPEGSVSTLKIQRTERGDSAVYLCASSYNGGTEAFFGQGTRLTVV.

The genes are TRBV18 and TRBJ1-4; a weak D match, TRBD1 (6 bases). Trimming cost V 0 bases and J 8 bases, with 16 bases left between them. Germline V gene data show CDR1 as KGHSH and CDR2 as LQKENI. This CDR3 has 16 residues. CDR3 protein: CASSPPEGRGGEKLFF. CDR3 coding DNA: TGTGCCAGCTCACCACCCGAAGGCCGAGGGGGAGAAAAACTGTTTTTT.

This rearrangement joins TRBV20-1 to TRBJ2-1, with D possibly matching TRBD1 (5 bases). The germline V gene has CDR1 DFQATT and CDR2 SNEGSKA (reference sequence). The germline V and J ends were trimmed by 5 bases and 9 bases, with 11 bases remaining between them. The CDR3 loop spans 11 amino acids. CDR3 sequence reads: CSAGPGIEQFF. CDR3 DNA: TGCAGTGCTGGACCAGGGATTGAGCAGTTCTTC.

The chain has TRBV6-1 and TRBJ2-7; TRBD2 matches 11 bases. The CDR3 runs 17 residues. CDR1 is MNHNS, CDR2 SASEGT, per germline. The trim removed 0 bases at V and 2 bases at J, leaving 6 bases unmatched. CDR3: CASSEAGLAGGPYEQYF. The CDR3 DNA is TGTGCCAGCAGTGAAGCAGGGCTAGCGGGAGGTCCCTACGAGCAGTACTTC.

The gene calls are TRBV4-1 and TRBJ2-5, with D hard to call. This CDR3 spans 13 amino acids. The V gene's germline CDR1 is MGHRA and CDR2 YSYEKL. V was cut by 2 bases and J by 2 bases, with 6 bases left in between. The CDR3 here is CASSQFTQETQYF. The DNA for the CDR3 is TGCGCCAGCAGCCAATTTACACAAGAGACCCAGTACTTC.

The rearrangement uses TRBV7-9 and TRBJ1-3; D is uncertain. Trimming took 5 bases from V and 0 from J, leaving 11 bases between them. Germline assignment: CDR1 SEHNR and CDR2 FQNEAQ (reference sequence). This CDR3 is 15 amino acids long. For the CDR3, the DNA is TGTGCCAGCAGCAGCCGGGGTAGCTCTGGAAACACCATATATTTT. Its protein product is CASSSRGSSGNTIYF.

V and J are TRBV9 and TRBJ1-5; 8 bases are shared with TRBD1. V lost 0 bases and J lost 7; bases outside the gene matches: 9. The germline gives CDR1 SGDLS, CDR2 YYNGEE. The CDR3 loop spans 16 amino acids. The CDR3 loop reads CASSVAPLRGRQPQHF. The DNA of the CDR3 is TGTGCCAGCAGCGTAGCCCCCCTCAGGGGGCGACAGCCCCAGCATTTT.

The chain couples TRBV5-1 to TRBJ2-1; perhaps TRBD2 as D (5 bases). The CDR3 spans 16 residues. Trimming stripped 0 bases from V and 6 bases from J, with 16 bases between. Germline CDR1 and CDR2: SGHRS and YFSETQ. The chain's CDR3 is CASSLDWRVVSNEQFF. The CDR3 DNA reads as TGCGCCAGCAGCTTGGACTGGCGGGTGGTATCCAATGAGCAGTTCTTC.

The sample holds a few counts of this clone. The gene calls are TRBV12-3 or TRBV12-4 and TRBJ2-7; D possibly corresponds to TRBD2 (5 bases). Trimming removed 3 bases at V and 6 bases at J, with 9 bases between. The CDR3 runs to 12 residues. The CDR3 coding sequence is TGTGCCAGCAGTTTCGGGGTGCGCGAGCAGTACTTC. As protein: CASSFGVREQYF.

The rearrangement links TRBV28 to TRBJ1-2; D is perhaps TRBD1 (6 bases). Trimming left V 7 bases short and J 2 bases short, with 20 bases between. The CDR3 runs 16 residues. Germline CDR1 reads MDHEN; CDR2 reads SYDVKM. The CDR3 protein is CASTTGGVGGNYGYTF. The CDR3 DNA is TGTGCCAGCACCACTGGAGGAGTTGGGGGCAACTATGGCTACACCTTC.

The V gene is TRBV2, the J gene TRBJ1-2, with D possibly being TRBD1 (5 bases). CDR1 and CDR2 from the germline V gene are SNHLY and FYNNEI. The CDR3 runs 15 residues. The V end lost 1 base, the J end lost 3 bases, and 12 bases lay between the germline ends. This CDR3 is CASSEGRQHYYGYTF. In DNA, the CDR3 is TGTGCCAGCAGTGAAGGGAGACAGCATTACTATGGCTACACCTTC.

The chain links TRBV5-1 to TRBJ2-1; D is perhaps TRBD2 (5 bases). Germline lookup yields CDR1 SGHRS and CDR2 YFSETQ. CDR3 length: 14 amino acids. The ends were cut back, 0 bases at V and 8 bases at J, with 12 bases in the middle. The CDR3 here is CASSLVAGKDEQFF. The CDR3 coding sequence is TGCGCCAGCAGCTTGGTTGCGGGTAAAGATGAGCAGTTCTTC.

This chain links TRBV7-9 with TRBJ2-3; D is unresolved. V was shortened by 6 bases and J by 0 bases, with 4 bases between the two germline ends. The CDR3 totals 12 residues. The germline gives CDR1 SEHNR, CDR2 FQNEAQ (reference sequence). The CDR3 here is CASRSSTDTQYF. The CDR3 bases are TGTGCCAGCAGGTCTAGCACAGATACGCAGTATTTT.

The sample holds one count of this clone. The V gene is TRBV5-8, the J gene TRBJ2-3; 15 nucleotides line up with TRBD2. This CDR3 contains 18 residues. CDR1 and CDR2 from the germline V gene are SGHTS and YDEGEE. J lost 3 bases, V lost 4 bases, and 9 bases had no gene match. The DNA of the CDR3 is TGTGCCAGCAGCCGCGGACTAGCGGGAGGGCAATTAACAGATACGCAGTATTTT. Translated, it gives CASSRGLAGGQLTDTQYF.

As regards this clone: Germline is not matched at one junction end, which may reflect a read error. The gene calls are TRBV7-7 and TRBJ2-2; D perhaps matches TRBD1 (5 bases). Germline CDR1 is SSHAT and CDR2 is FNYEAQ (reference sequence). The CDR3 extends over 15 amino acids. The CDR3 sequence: CASSLLSGLTGELFF. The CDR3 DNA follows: TGTGCTAGCAGCTTATTGTCAGGGCTCACCGGGGAGCTGTTTTTT.